This TCR beta chain was captured by sequencing in a study of immune evolution from preneoplasia to lung adenocarcinoma. CDR3 length equals 14 residues. Trimming took 3 bases from V and 5 from J, leaving 11 bases between them. Germline loops: CDR1 MNHEY, CDR2 SVGAGI. Produced via immunoSEQ multiplex PCR; TCRdb's table is partial and in-frame only. The repertoire has over 3,000 clones, 81% of them found once; the top ten carry around 8.1%. Two lung cancer pathologists independently confirmed each histologic diagnosis. The chain is built from TRBV6-5 and TRBJ1-5; no definite D call. The specimen sequenced was FFPE adjacent normal lung tissue. This receptor was taken from a person between 70 and 80 years old with lung adenocarcinoma. CDR3 amino acids: CASSYADRDQPQHF. DNA for the CDR3: TGTGCCAGCAGTTATGCTGACCGTGATCAGCCCCAGCATTTT.